The entry below describes one T cell receptor (beta chain). This clone was counted a single time. Its antigen remains unidentified. Nothing much larger sits one base from this clone, and base qualities are not available. This sample stems from a study of shared clonotypes between healthy human individuals (dated by TCRdb to the early 2020s). About the study as a whole: A couple of women and three men aged 18 to 49 years were included in the cohort. Blood TCR repertoires of about five healthy adults were deeply sequenced to estimate repertoire size and the extent of clonotype sharing between individuals. Per donor, leukapheresis produced somewhere between about 0.85 and 10 billion PBMCs. To increase sequencing depth and limit assay-specific biases, different laboratories used diverse techniques to prepare libraries and sequence TCR repertoires. For each donor, CD4 naive and CD4 memory were each given three plates, CD8 naive was given two plates, and CD8 memory was given one plate.

Healthy HIV-negative adults with no recently reported acute infections or vaccinations were included as donors. Every donor was a Caucasian adult residing in Nashville, Tennessee, USA. CD4+ T cells were enriched through magnetic negative selection, after which naive cells were positively selected on CD45RA and the remaining negative fraction served as the memory subset. Blood was collected by leukapheresis, and PBMCs were isolated by Ficoll-Histopaque density gradient centrifugation and then cryopreserved in liquid nitrogen vapor phase. Analytical flow cytometry was used to check the purity and quantity of each magnetically sorted T cell population. Genomic DNA was isolated from every sorted fraction and measured by UV absorbance on a Nanodrop 2000c. Overall results and qualifications from the work: Clonotypes shared by all four sorted-subset donors showed higher generation probabilities than non-shared clonotypes. Sampling was restricted to blood, and TCR repertoires in tissues likely differ from the TCR repertoires found in blood. Approximately 5% of naive CD4, 3.5% of naive CD8, 2% to 2.5% of memory CD4, and 0.4% of memory CD8 clonotypes were shared across a few donors. Pairwise subsampling indicated that sequencing depth was expected to affect the degree of clonotype sharing among donors. Larger estimated clonotype richness was generally found for naive subsets than for memory subsets. Incomplete sequencing was indicated by rarefaction of sorted-subset datasets, despite the large sequencing depth. The small number of donors limited the genetic and exposure-history diversity represented.

The CDR3 numbers 18 residues from cysteine through phenylalanine. Of all the DNA, just the CDR3 is kept, 54 bases in frame from base 1. According to the germline V gene (reference sequence), CDR1 reads SEHNR and CDR2 reads FQNEAQ. Unmatched junction bases come to 13, with V trimmed by 7 bases and J by 2 bases. Using the deep immunoSEQ assay, TCR CDR3 regions were amplified from genomic DNA by multiplex PCR. Extracted genomic DNA from each cell subset was spread evenly across all wells of several immunoSEQ 96-well plates, with each plate serving as a replicate. For sorted subsets, 200 ng of genomic DNA, equivalent to tens of thousands of T cell genomes, went into each replicate PCR. Purified libraries were measured with a Qubit 3.0 fluorometer, size-checked on a Bioanalyzer 2100, and measured again with the KAPA Library Quantification kit. A separate single-read 150-cycle Illumina NextSeq 550 flow cell was used to sequence each immunoSEQ 96-well plate. As for the authors' bioinformatics: Because only junctional sequences without quality scores were contained in the immunoSEQ output, filtering matching that applied to full-length reads could not be performed. To assign V/J genes and CDR3, sequences were annotated using PyIR, a Python wrapper for IgBLAST v1.9, with IMGT germline references. Reads were filtered out if the reads had weak V/J assignments (E-value above 1e-6), no CDR3, stop codons, out-of-frame junctions, or ambiguous translated residues. A V3J clonotype was defined by an identical inferred V gene, J gene, and CDR3 amino acid sequence. Percentage overlap between repertoires was computed as shared unique clonotypes divided by the size of the smaller repertoire. Three approaches were used to assess repertoire richness: RTK rarefaction, the Chao1 estimator, and Recon v2.1 estimates of unobserved clonotypes. OLGA was used to compute generation probabilities for all TCRbeta clonotypes that the gDNA method yielded from a handful of donors. TCRdb stores this immuneACCESS table with in-frame sequences only. Part of the clones is absent; in the studies checked, under half of the shortfall reflects unresolved V genes, and no reason is known for the rest. V and J calls and clone size come straight from that table; D and trimming were deduced from the DNA. For this sample the table gives millions of clones, of which roughly 94% were detected only once. Together, the top ten hold around 0.13% of the sample.

The TCR sequence derives from a man younger than 35 in good health. This sequence uses TRBV7-9 and TRBJ2-1; 11 central bases correspond to TRBD2. The sample taken for sequencing was naive CD4+ T cells sorted from blood. The intended sense of this specimen's cell subset or site label: CD45RA+ positively selected. The CDR3 protein is CASTQFSGGAAAYNEQFF. The DNA sequence is TGTGCCAGCACCCAATTTAGCGGGGGGGCGGCAGCCTACAATGAGCAGTTCTTC.